The clone carrying this TCR beta chain was observed once. The antigen remains unidentified. The sample is drawn from a study of cytomegalovirus exposure and HLA in healthy donors. Study as a whole: The 90 to 150 validation repertoires, a later analysis reported, used the same platform as the approximately 630 first-cohort repertoires. Study results and limitations: Most sequenced TCRs were rare (though some public TCRs occurred in many donors). Subsequent analysis revealed that first-cohort TCR clusters tended to co-occur in the 110 or so validation repertoires.

Clones were read by immunoSEQ multiplex PCR, and TCRdb kept only the in-frame ones, dropping some. The sample contains 150,000 or so clones, 85% to 95% of which appear only once. V lost 6 bases and J 1 base, leaving 9 bases between the germline ends. CDR3 length: 13 residues. The V gene's germline CDR1 is MNHEY and CDR2 SMNVEV (reference sequence). This TCR came from a man between 18 and 35 years old in good health and CMV-seropositive. The genes are TRBV27 and TRBJ1-1, with D tentatively TRBD1 (5 bases). The sequenced sample was PBMCs. CDR3 coding DNA: TGTGCCAGCAGGCCTACAGGGAACACTGAAGCTTTCTTT. Amino acids: CASRPTGNTEAFF.